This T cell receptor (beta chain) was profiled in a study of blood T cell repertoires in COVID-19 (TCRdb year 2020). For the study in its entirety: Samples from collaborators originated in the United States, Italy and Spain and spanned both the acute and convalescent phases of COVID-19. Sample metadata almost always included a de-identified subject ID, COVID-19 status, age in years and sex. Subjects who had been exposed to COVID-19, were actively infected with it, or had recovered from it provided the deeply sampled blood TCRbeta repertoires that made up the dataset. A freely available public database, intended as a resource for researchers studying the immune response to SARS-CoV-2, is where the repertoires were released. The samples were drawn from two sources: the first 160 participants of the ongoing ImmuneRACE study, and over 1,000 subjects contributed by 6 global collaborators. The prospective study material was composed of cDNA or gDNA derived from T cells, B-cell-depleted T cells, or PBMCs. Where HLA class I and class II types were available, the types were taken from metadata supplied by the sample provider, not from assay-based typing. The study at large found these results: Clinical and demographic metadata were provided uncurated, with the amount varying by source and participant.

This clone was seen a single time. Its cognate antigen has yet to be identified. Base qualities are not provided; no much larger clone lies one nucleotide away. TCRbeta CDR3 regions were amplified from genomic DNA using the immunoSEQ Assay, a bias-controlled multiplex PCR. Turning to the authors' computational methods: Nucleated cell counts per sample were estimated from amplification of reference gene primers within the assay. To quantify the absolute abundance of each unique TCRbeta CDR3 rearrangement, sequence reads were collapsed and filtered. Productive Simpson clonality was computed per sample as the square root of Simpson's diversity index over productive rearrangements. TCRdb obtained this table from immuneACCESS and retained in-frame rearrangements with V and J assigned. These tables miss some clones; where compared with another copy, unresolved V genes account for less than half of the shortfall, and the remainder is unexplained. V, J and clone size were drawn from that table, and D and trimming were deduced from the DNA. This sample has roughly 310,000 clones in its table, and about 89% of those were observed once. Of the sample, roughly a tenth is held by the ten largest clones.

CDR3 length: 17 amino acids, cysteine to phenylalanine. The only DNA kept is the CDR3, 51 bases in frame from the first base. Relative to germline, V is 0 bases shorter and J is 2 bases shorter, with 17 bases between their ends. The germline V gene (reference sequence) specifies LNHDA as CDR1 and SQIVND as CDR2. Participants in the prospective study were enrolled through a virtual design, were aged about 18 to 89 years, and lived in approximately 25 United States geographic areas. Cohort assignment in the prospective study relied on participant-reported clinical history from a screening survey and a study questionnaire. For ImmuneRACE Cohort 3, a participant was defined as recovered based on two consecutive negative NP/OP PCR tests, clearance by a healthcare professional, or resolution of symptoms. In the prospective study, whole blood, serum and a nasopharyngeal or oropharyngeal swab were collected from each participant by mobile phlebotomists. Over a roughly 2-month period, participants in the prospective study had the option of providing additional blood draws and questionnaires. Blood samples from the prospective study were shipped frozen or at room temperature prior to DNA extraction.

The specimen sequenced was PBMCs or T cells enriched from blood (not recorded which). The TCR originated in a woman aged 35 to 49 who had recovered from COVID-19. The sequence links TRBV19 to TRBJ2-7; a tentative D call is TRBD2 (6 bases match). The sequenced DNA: TGTGCCAGTAGTATAGATGCACTGGCGGGGCTACCCTACGAGCAGTACTTC. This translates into CASSIDALAGLPYEQYF.